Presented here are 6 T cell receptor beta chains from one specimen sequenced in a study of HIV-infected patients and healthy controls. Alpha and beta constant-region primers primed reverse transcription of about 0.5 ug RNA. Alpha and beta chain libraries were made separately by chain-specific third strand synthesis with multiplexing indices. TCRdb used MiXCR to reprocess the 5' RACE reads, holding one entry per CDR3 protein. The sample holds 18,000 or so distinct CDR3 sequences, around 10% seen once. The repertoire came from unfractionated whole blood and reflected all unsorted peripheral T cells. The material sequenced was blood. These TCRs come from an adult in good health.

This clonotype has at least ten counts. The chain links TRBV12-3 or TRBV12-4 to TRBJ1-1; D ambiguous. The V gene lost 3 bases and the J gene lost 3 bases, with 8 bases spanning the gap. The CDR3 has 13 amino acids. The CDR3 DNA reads TGTGCCAGCAGTTTCTCGAGGGACACTGAAGCTTTCTTT. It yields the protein CASSFSRDTEAFF.

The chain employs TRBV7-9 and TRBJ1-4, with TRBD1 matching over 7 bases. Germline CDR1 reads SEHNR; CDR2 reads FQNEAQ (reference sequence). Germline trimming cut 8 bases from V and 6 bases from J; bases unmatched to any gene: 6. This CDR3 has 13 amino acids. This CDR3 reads CASAEGAYEKLFF. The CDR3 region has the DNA TGTGCCAGCGCCGAGGGGGCTTATGAAAAACTGTTTTTT. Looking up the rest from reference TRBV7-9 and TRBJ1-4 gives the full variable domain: DTGVSQNPRHKITKRGQNVTFRCDPISEHNRLYWYRQTLGQGPEFLTYFQNEAQLEKSRLLSDRFSAERPKGSFSTLEIQRTEQGDSAMYLCASAEGAYEKLFFGSGTQLSVL.

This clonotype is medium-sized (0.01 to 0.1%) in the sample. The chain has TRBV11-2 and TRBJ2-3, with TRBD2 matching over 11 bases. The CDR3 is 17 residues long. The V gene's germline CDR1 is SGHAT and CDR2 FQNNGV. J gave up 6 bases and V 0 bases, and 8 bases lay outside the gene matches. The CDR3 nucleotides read TGTGCCAGCAGCTTAGATCGAACTAGCGGGAGTGTCGATACGCAGTATTTT. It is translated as CASSLDRTSGSVDTQYF. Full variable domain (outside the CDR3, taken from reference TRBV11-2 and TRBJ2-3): EAGVAQSPRYKIIEKRQSVAFWCNPISGHATLYWYQQILGQGPKLLIQFQNNGVVDDSQLPKDRFSAERLKGVDSTLKIQPAKLEDSAVYLCASSLDRTSGSVDTQYFGPGTRLTVL.

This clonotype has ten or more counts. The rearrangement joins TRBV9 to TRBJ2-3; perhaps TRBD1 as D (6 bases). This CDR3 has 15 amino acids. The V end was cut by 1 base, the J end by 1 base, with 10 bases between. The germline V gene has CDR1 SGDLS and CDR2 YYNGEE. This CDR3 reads CASSVSGARTDTQYF. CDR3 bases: TGTGCCAGCAGCGTATCAGGGGCCCGCACAGATACGCAGTATTTT.

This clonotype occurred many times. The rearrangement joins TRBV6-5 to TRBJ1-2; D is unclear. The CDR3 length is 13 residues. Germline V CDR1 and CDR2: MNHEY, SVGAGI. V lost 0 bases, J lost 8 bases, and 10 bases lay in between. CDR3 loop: CASSYSRGVGYTF. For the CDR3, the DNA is TGTGCCAGCAGTTACTCGCGTGGAGTCGGCTACACCTTC.

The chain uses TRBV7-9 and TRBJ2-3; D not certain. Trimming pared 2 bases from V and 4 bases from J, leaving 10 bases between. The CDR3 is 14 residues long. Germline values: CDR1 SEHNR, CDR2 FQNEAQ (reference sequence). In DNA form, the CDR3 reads TGTGCCAGCAGCTTACCCCCACACCCAGATACGCAGTATTTT. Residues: CASSLPPHPDTQYF.